These 12 T cell receptor beta chains came from one sample sequenced in a study of response to subunit inactivated influenza vaccine. Using its own MiXCR run on the RT-PCR reads, TCRdb lists one record per CDR3 protein. There are about 540,000 distinct CDR3 sequences in the sample; 20% to 25% occur only once, and about 3% lies in the top ten. This same sample was also taken into another study, of T cells expressing NK-cell markers. That paper notes: cDNA encoding TCR beta was synthesized via 5'RACE template switching incorporating UMIs.

This sample comprised CD4+ T cells sorted from PBMCs, obtained approximately 13 days after vaccination. The source of these receptors is a man aged 50 or older who received an inactivated influenza vaccine.

The V and J genes are TRBV7-9 and TRBJ2-3; 12 bases are a match to TRBD2. The germline CDR1 and CDR2 sequences are SEHNR and FQNEAQ (reference sequence). CDR3 length: 14 amino acids. V lost 5 bases and J lost 6; bases outside the gene matches: 3. For the CDR3, the DNA is TGTGCCAGCAGCAACCTAGCGGGGGGGGATACGCAGTATTTT. Translating gives CASSNLAGGDTQYF. The full variable domain, completed using reference TRBV7-9 and TRBJ2-3, is DTGVSQNPRHKITKRGQNVTFRCDPISEHNRLYWYRQTLGQGPEFLTYFQNEAQLEKSRLLSDRFSAERPKGSFSTLEIQRTEQGDSAMYLCASSNLAGGDTQYFGPGTRLTVL.

The gene calls are TRBV7-9 and TRBJ1-4, with 8 bases lining up with TRBD1. In germline, CDR1 is SEHNR, CDR2 FQNEAQ (reference sequence). The junction had 5 bases not matched to a gene; V was cut back by 6 bases and J by 8 bases. The CDR3 is made up of 13 amino acids. CDR3 sequence: CASRGTGVEKLFF. CDR3 in DNA: TGTGCCAGCAGGGGGACAGGCGTCGAAAAACTGTTTTTT.

This chain links TRBV4-2 with TRBJ2-2; D tentatively fits TRBD1 or TRBD2 (5 bases each). Per germline, CDR1 LGHNA and CDR2 YNFKEQ. This CDR3 has 15 amino acids. V was cut by 4 bases and J by 4 bases, with 13 bases left in between. The CDR3 region is CASSRPGRTTGELFF. The CDR3 coding sequence is TGTGCCAGCAGCCGCCCGGGGCGAACCACCGGGGAGCTGTTTTTT.

This clonotype was found a few times. The chain's CDR3 is CASSRTVGQGKYEQYF. CDR3 DNA: TGTGCCAGCAGCCGGACTGTGGGACAGGGGAAATACGAGCAGTACTTC. The chain recombines TRBV7-9 with TRBJ2-7, with 10 bases fitting TRBD1. The CDR3 has 16 amino acids. Per the germline V gene, CDR1 is SEHNR and CDR2 is FQNEAQ (reference sequence). V lost 5 bases, J lost 4 bases, and 11 bases stayed unmatched.

The genes are TRBV7-2 and TRBJ1-4; no firm D call. CDR3 length: 15 amino acids. The ends were cut back, 1 base at V and 6 bases at J, with 12 bases in the middle. Germline-derived CDR1 and CDR2 are SGHTA and FQGNSA. The CDR3 here is CASSLGPQDYEKLFF. The CDR3 DNA follows: TGTGCCAGCAGCTTAGGGCCCCAGGATTATGAAAAACTGTTTTTT.

This clonotype came up a few times. This chain connects TRBV28 to TRBJ2-2; 8 nucleotides match TRBD1. After removal of 8 bases from V and 6 bases from J, the junction contained 8 bases not matched to a gene. Per the germline V gene, CDR1 is MDHEN and CDR2 is SYDVKM. CDR3 length equals 14 residues. Here the CDR3 reads CASRGQGKPGELFF. CDR3 in DNA: TGTGCCAGCCGTGGACAGGGAAAACCCGGGGAGCTGTTTTTT.

This clonotype was observed once. This sequence joins TRBV20-1 and TRBJ2-3; 9 nucleotides match TRBD1. The germline gives CDR1 DFQATT, CDR2 SNEGSKA (reference sequence). Trimming took 1 base from V and 4 from J; bases not matched to a gene: 3. This CDR3 is 14 amino acids long. The CDR3 DNA is TGCAGTGCTAGAGTAGACAGGGGGGCAGATACGCAGTATTTT. Encoded protein: CSARVDRGADTQYF.

There are a few counts of this clonotype. The chain is built from TRBV5-4 and TRBJ2-3, with D perhaps TRBD1 or TRBD2 (5 bases each). There are 14 residues in the CDR3. V lost 0 bases, J lost 4 bases, and 9 bases lay in between. Per germline, CDR1 SGHNT and CDR2 YYREEE (reference sequence). The CDR3 region has the DNA TGTGCCAGCAGCTTGGCGGGGCTTTCAGATACGCAGTATTTT. Its protein is CASSLAGLSDTQYF.

This chain joins TRBV30 and TRBJ2-3; 12 bases align to TRBD1. After removal of 8 bases from V and 6 bases from J, the junction contained 9 bases not matched to a gene. This CDR3 contains 14 residues. CDR1 is GTSNPN and CDR2 is SVGIG in the germline V gene (reference sequence). The CDR3 sequence: CASSGQGAKDTQYF. In DNA, the CDR3 is TGTGCCAGCTCGGGACAGGGGGCGAAGGATACGCAGTATTTT.

The V gene is TRBV5-1, the J gene TRBJ1-1; a weak D match, TRBD1 (6 bases). V was shortened by 4 bases and J by 0 bases, with 13 bases between the two germline ends. CDR3 size: 15 residues. Germline V lookup: CDR1 SGHRS, CDR2 YFSETQ. CDR3 coding DNA: TGCGCCAGCAGCCCGGGGGACAACATGAACACTGAAGCTTTCTTT. This translates into CASSPGDNMNTEAFF.

CDR3 nucleotide sequence: TGTGCCAGCAGCTTCGCAGGGGGCGCGAATACTGAAGCTTTCTTT. Encoded protein: CASSFAGGANTEAFF. This rearrangement joins TRBV7-2 to TRBJ1-1, with 8 bases that match TRBD1. The CDR3 has 15 residues. After removal of 3 bases from V and 5 bases from J, the junction contained 8 bases not matched to a gene. CDR1 and CDR2 (germline): SGHTA, FQGNSA. Full variable domain (outside the CDR3, taken from reference TRBV7-2 and TRBJ1-1): GAGVSQSPSNKVTEKGKDVELRCDPISGHTALYWYRQSLGQGLEFLIYFQGNSAPDKSGLPSDRFSAERTGGSVSTLTIQRTQQEDSAVYLCASSFAGGANTEAFFGQGTRLTVV.

The rearrangement links TRBV2 to TRBJ2-3; TRBD1 aligns across 7 bases. V lost 1 base and J lost 14; bases outside the gene matches: 12. Germline assignment: CDR1 SNHLY and CDR2 FYNNEI. The CDR3 runs 14 residues. CDR3 nucleotides: TGTGCCAGCAGTGAAGGACGGACACAGGGGCCGGGGTATTTT. Translated: CASSEGRTQGPGYF.